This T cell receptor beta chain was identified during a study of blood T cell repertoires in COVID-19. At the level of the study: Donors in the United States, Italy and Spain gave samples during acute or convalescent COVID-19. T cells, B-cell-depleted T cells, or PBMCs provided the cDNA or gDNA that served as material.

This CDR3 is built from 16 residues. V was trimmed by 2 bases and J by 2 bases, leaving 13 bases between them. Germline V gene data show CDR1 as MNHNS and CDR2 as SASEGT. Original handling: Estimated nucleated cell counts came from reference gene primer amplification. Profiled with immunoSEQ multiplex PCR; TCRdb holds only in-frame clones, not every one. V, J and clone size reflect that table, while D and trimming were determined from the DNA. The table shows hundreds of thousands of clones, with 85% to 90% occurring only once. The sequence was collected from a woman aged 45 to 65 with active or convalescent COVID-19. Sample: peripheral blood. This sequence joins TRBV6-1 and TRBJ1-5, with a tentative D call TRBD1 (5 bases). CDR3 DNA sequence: TGTGCCAGCAGTGAACTCTGGGGGGAGGGCAATCAGCCCCAGCATTTT. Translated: CASSELWGEGNQPQHF.